These 29 T cell receptor beta chains came from one sample sequenced in a study of cytomegalovirus exposure and HLA in healthy donors. PCR involved 60 Vbeta and 13 Jbeta primers. Data came from immunoSEQ multiplex PCR; TCRdb stores just in-frame clones and leaves some out. Its table records 65,000 to 95,000 clones. Sequenced material: PBMCs. These receptors were taken from a woman in her fifties or sixties in good health and CMV-seronegative.

The V gene is TRBV28, the J gene TRBJ2-1, with a weak D call TRBD1 (5 bases). V shed 7 bases and J shed 0 bases, with 16 bases lying between them. CDR1 and CDR2 (germline): MDHEN, SYDVKM. The CDR3 loop spans 16 amino acids. The CDR3 spells CASKGAEWGSYNEQFF. The CDR3 nucleotides read TGTGCCAGCAAAGGGGCCGAGTGGGGCTCCTACAATGAGCAGTTCTTC.

The V call is TRBV6-5, the J call TRBJ2-7; weak D call: TRBD1 (5 bases). This CDR3 is 15 amino acids long. Germline values: CDR1 MNHEY, CDR2 SVGAGI. V lost 6 bases, J lost 2 bases, and 17 bases lay in between. CDR3 sequence reads: CASRPPLGATYEQYF. CDR3 bases: TGTGCCAGCAGACCCCCCCTTGGGGCGACCTACGAGCAGTACTTC.

The chain carries TRBV2 and TRBJ1-4; 9 bases agree with TRBD1. Trimming cost V 5 bases and J 4 bases; bases outside gene matches: 5. The V gene's germline CDR1 is SNHLY and CDR2 FYNNEI. This CDR3 contains 15 residues. The CDR3 nucleotides read TGTGCCAGCAGTAGCCCGGGACAGGGTAATGAAAAACTGTTTTTT. This gives the protein CASSSPGQGNEKLFF.

The chain combines TRBV19 with TRBJ2-1; 8 bases fit TRBD2. The germline V gene encodes CDR1 LNHDA and CDR2 SQIVND (reference sequence). The CDR3 totals 20 residues. J lost 6 bases, V lost 6 bases, and 25 bases had no gene match. The DNA for the CDR3 is TGTGCCAGTAGATCCCCTCTGGCGCTAGCGGGCTTTAGCTCAGGCAATGAGCAGTTCTTC. Translating gives CASRSPLALAGFSSGNEQFF.

The gene calls are TRBV10-1 and TRBJ2-1; possible D gene TRBD2, 7 bases. V was shortened by 8 bases and J by 8 bases, with 19 bases between the two germline ends. Germline V gene sequence: CDR1 WNHNN, CDR2 SYGVQD (reference sequence). This CDR3 region has 14 residues. The CDR3: CASGSGQGGDEQFF. As DNA, the CDR3 is TGCGCCAGCGGGTCGGGCCAAGGGGGGGATGAGCAGTTCTTC.

The V and J genes are TRBV4-1 and TRBJ2-3; possibly TRBD2 for D (6 bases). Germline V gene sequence: CDR1 MGHRA, CDR2 YSYEKL. There are 14 residues in the CDR3. Trimming pared 6 bases from V and 2 bases from J, leaving 12 bases between. CDR3 sequence reads: CASRQWGVTDTQYF. The DNA of the CDR3 is TGCGCCAGCAGACAATGGGGGGTCACAGATACGCAGTATTTT.

The chain carries TRBV7-8 and TRBJ2-7, with 9 bases aligning to TRBD2. This CDR3 is 15 amino acids long. The germline CDR1 and CDR2 sequences are SGHVS and FQNEAQ. V lost 7 bases, J lost 6 bases, and 13 bases stayed unmatched. CDR3 amino acids: CASTLQGSGRTEQYF. As DNA, the CDR3 is TGTGCCAGCACCCTACAGGGAAGCGGGAGGACCGAGCAGTACTTC.

The chain uses TRBV29-1 and TRBJ2-3; D unclear. The germline V and J ends were trimmed by 4 bases and 4 bases, with 6 bases remaining between them. Germline V gives CDR1 SQVTM, CDR2 ANQGSEA. CDR3 length: 11 amino acids. Here the CDR3 reads CSVAVADTQYF. The CDR3 bases are TGCAGCGTTGCAGTTGCAGATACGCAGTATTTT.

The chain links TRBV18 to TRBJ2-7, with 7 bases matching TRBD1. Germline loops: CDR1 KGHSH, CDR2 LQKENI. The CDR3 loop spans 19 amino acids. Losses at the gene ends were 1 base for V and 3 bases for J; bases not matched to a gene: 18. CDR3 bases: TGTGCCAGCTCACCACAGTTACGGGACATTAAAGGGGGCTACTACGAGCAGTACTTC. It yields the protein CASSPQLRDIKGGYYEQYF.

The J gene is TRBJ2-1, the V gene TRBV2, with D possibly matching TRBD1 (6 bases). Germline V gives CDR1 SNHLY, CDR2 FYNNEI. V was shortened by 6 bases and J by 3 bases, with 15 bases between the two germline ends. The CDR3 is 15 amino acids. CDR3 sequence (DNA): TGTGCCAGCAGACAAGAGGCCAGGGGCTACAATGAGCAGTTCTTC. Translating gives CASRQEARGYNEQFF. Filled out from reference TRBV2 and TRBJ2-1, the complete variable domain reads EPEVTQTPSHQVTQMGQEVILRCVPISNHLYFYWYRQILGQKVEFLVSFYNNEISEKSEIFDDQFSVERPDGSNFTLKIRSTKLEDSAMYFCASRQEARGYNEQFFGPGTRLTVL.

The J gene is TRBJ1-1, the V gene TRBV9; 9 bases align to TRBD1. Germline CDR1 is SGDLS and CDR2 is YYNGEE. The V segment lost 4 bases and the J segment 7 bases; nucleotides outside the gene matches: 8. The CDR3 loop spans 14 amino acids. In nucleotides, the CDR3 is TGTGCCAGCAGCCCCGCCGGGACAGGGCTTGAAGCTTTCTTT. It translates to CASSPAGTGLEAFF.

The chain employs TRBV7-8 and TRBJ1-2; D is uncertain. Looked up from germline, CDR1 is SGHVS and CDR2 is FQNEAQ. The CDR3 has 11 amino acids. V was clipped by 5 bases and J by 7 bases, with 8 bases between them. CDR3 region: CASSEGAGYTF. The CDR3 DNA follows: TGTGCCAGCAGCGAGGGTGCTGGCTACACCTTC.

The chain has TRBV4-1 and TRBJ2-7, with D perhaps TRBD2 (5 bases). CDR1 is MGHRA and CDR2 is YSYEKL in the germline V gene. CDR3 size: 16 residues. The V end lost 1 base, the J end lost 4 bases, and 17 bases lay between the germline ends. The CDR3 loop is CASSQGEGSGSYEQYF. CDR3 bases: TGCGCCAGCAGCCAAGGGGAAGGGAGCGGCTCATACGAGCAGTACTTC.

The gene calls are TRBV6-1 and TRBJ2-1; 13 bases agree with TRBD2. This CDR3 has 14 residues. V dropped 7 bases and J dropped 6; count of bases not matched to a gene: 3. The V gene's germline CDR1 is MNHNS and CDR2 SASEGT. CDR3 bases: TGTGCCAGCAAGGGACTAGCGGGAAGCAATGAGCAGTTCTTC. Encoded protein: CASKGLAGSNEQFF.

The chain links TRBV18 to TRBJ2-7, with 8 bases fitting TRBD2. The ends lost 3 bases at V and 2 bases at J; junction bases unmatched: 3. The CDR3 length is 14 residues. Germline CDR1 and CDR2: KGHSH and LQKENI. CDR3 sequence: CASSPPSGPYEQYF. In nucleotides, the CDR3 is TGTGCCAGCTCACCTCCTAGCGGGCCCTACGAGCAGTACTTC.

The V and J genes are TRBV7-9 and TRBJ1-1, with 7 bases fitting TRBD1. With V trimmed by 3 bases and J by 1 base, 8 bases remained unmatched. The CDR3 has 16 amino acids. Germline V CDR1 and CDR2: SEHNR, FQNEAQ (reference sequence). The CDR3 DNA reads as TGTGCCAGCAGCTTTCGGACGGGACAGCAGAACACTGAAGCTTTCTTT. Its translation: CASSFRTGQQNTEAFF.

The chain recombines TRBV5-4 with TRBJ1-2; the D is unclear. From germline, CDR1 is SGHNT and CDR2 YYREEE (reference sequence). The V end was cut by 1 base, the J end by 6 bases, with 7 bases between. CDR3 length: 12 residues. The CDR3 DNA sequence: TGTGCCAGCAGCTTGTCCCAAAATGGCTACACCTTC. Amino acid sequence: CASSLSQNGYTF. The full variable domain, with the rest looked up from reference TRBV5-4 and TRBJ1-2, is ETGVTQSPTHLIKTRGQQVTLRCSSQSGHNTVSWYQQALGQGPQFIFQYYREEENGRGNFPPRFSGLQFPNYSSELNVNALELDDSALYLCASSLSQNGYTFGSGTRLTVV.

V and J are TRBV7-9 and TRBJ1-2; possible D gene TRBD1, 5 bases. Germline values: CDR1 SEHNR, CDR2 FQNEAQ (reference sequence). CDR3 size: 15 residues. With 1 base removed from V and 4 bases from J, the gap between germline ends came to 13 bases. The CDR3 DNA reads as TGTGCCAGCAGCTTAGAGGCCTATAGGGGCTATGGCTACACCTTC. Protein: CASSLEAYRGYGYTF. The full variable domain, with the rest looked up from reference TRBV7-9 and TRBJ1-2, is DTGVSQNPRHKITKRGQNVTFRCDPISEHNRLYWYRQTLGQGPEFLTYFQNEAQLEKSRLLSDRFSAERPKGSFSTLEIQRTEQGDSAMYLCASSLEAYRGYGYTFGSGTRLTVV.

As to this clone: Other DNA sequences of this sample code for an identical CDR3. The chain recombines TRBV6-5 with TRBJ1-1; D might be TRBD1 (6 bases). Trimming removed 0 bases at V and 2 bases at J, with 13 bases between. Germline-derived CDR1 and CDR2 are MNHEY and SVGAGI. This CDR3 region has 16 residues. CDR3: CASSYSGAAPNTEAFF. The CDR3 coding sequence is TGTGCCAGCAGTTACTCGGGGGCGGCTCCCAACACTGAAGCTTTCTTT.

The chain is built from TRBV11-3 and TRBJ2-1; the match to TRBD2 covers 11 bases. Germline loops: CDR1 SGHNT, CDR2 YENEEA. The CDR3 has 19 residues. V lost 5 bases, J lost 5 bases, and 17 bases stayed unmatched. The chain's CDR3 is CASSASHIFSGRVNNEQFF. In DNA form, the CDR3 reads TGTGCCAGCAGCGCTTCTCATATTTTTAGCGGGAGGGTAAACAATGAGCAGTTCTTC.

Comments on this clone: One junction end does not reproduce the germline sequence, and a read error may be involved. Additional DNA sequences in this sample encode the identical CDR3. CDR3 sequence (DNA): TGCGCCAGCAGTGATGTGGACACTGGTCAGCCCCAGCATTTT. It is translated as CASSDVDTGQPQHF. V and J are TRBV2 and TRBJ1-5; D might be TRBD1 (5 bases). There are 14 residues in the CDR3. Germline V gene sequence: CDR1 SNHLY, CDR2 FYNNEI.

The chain joins TRBV7-9 to TRBJ1-1; 7 bases are shared with TRBD1. V was pared by 5 bases and J by 0 bases, with 6 bases of the junction left unmatched. The CDR3 loop spans 15 amino acids. CDR1 and CDR2 from the germline V gene are SEHNR and FQNEAQ (reference sequence). CDR3 sequence reads: CASSPATGLNTEAFF. The CDR3 nucleotides are TGTGCCAGCAGCCCCGCGACAGGGTTGAACACTGAAGCTTTCTTT.

The V gene is TRBV29-1, the J gene TRBJ1-2, with 7 bases that match TRBD1. Germline V gene data show CDR1 as SQVTM and CDR2 as ANQGSEA. The J segment lost 3 bases and the V segment lost 3 bases, leaving 7 bases of the junction unmatched. This CDR3 has 14 residues. The CDR3, as DNA: TGCAGCGTTGAGGGCCGGACAGGCGACTATGGCTACACCTTC. Its translation is CSVEGRTGDYGYTF.

This chain joins TRBV2 and TRBJ1-1; 7 bases line up with TRBD1. CDR3 length: 15 amino acids. The V gene end was trimmed by 4 bases and the J gene end by 2 bases; junction bases not matched to a gene: 7. CDR1 is SNHLY, CDR2 FYNNEI, per germline. The CDR3 coding sequence is TGTGCCAGCAGTGCAGGGGGGACAGTTAACACTGAAGCTTTCTTT. Translating gives CASSAGGTVNTEAFF.

The rearrangement links TRBV11-3 to TRBJ2-1, with D possibly matching TRBD2 (5 bases). Germline CDR1 SGHNT, CDR2 YENEEA. The CDR3 is 13 residues long. Deletions cut 5 bases from V and 6 bases from J, with 11 bases between. CDR3 in amino acids: CASSANGGNEQFF. CDR3 coding DNA: TGTGCCAGCAGCGCTAATGGAGGCAATGAGCAGTTCTTC.

The CDR3, as DNA: TGTGCCAGCAGTATGACAGGAGCGCCCTTCTACGAGCAGTACTTC. Its protein is CASSMTGAPFYEQYF. V gene TRBV27 combines with J gene TRBJ2-7; D might be TRBD1 (6 bases). This CDR3 contains 15 residues. The germline V gene has CDR1 MNHEY and CDR2 SMNVEV (reference sequence). V shed 5 bases and J shed 3 bases, with 17 bases lying between them.

V is TRBV5-3 and J is TRBJ2-3, with TRBD2 matching 15 bases. TRBV5-3 has ORF status, its function being uncertain. The CDR3 has 21 residues. V gave up 0 bases and J gave up 4 bases; unmatched junction bases: 15. The CDR3 DNA reads TGTGCCAGAAGCTTGGCCAAGTTCGACGGGACTAGCGGGAGGAGGCCAGATACGCAGTATTTT. Protein: CARSLAKFDGTSGRRPDTQYF.

This chain links TRBV6-6 with TRBJ2-7, with D perhaps matching TRBD2 (6 bases). V lost 6 bases and J lost 3, with 12 bases in between. The germline V gene has CDR1 MNHNY and CDR2 SVGAGI (reference sequence). The CDR3 length is 13 residues. The CDR3 region has the DNA TGTGCCAGCAGGGCAGGGCGGGACTACGAGCAGTACTTC. Translated, it gives CASRAGRDYEQYF.

Points on this clone: Other nucleotide sequences from this sample produce the same CDR3. The chain links TRBV6-1 to TRBJ1-3; D not certain. V lost 5 bases, J lost 3 bases, and 8 bases lay in between. This CDR3 contains 13 residues. The germline V gene has CDR1 MNHNS and CDR2 SASEGT. CDR3 DNA sequence: TGTGCCAGCAGTCGTGGGAGTGGAAACACCATATATTTT. Protein sequence: CASSRGSGNTIYF.